What follows are 27 T cell receptor beta chains derived from one specimen sequenced in a study of blood T cell repertoires in COVID-19. Repertoires were generated with immunoSEQ multiplex PCR, while TCRdb's copy carries only in-frame clones and drops some. The profile covers roughly 140,000 clones, with approximately 80% appearing a single time and less than 2.5% taken by the ten largest. Material: peripheral blood. These receptors originate from a man in his 70s with acute or convalescent COVID-19.

The genes are TRBV9 and TRBJ1-3; D might be TRBD1 (6 bases). V was shortened by 0 bases and J by 3 bases, with 7 bases between the two germline ends. This CDR3 region has 14 residues. Per the germline V gene, CDR1 is SGDLS and CDR2 is YYNGEE. The CDR3 DNA sequence: TGTGCCAGCAGCGTAGCCAGGGGTGGAAACACCATATATTTT. As protein: CASSVARGGNTIYF. The entire variable domain, with the rest obtained from reference TRBV9 and TRBJ1-3, is as follows: DSGVTQTPKHLITATGQRVTLRCSPRSGDLSVYWYQQSLDQGLQFLIQYYNGEERAKGNILERFSAQQFPDLHSELNLSSLELGDSALYFCASSVARGGNTIYFGEGSWLTVV.

V usage is TRBV5-1 and J usage is TRBJ1-6, with D perhaps TRBD1 (6 bases). The ends were cut back, 0 bases at V and 7 bases at J, with 11 bases in the middle. CDR1 is SGHRS, CDR2 YFSETQ, per germline. CDR3 length: 15 amino acids. CDR3 sequence reads: CASSLGQAENSPLHF. The DNA of the CDR3 is TGCGCCAGCAGCTTGGGACAGGCCGAAAATTCACCCCTCCACTTT.

The rearrangement uses TRBV10-3 and TRBJ2-7, with 8 bases that match TRBD1. The CDR3 has 14 amino acids. V was pared by 3 bases and J by 7 bases, with 8 bases of the junction left unmatched. Per germline, CDR1 ENHRY and CDR2 SYGVKD. CDR3 in DNA: TGTGCCATCAGTGATGGGGGCAGGGGGCTAGAGCAGTACTTC. Translation gives CAISDGGRGLEQYF.

The chain is built from TRBV19 and TRBJ2-7, with 11 bases fitting TRBD2. Germline V lookup: CDR1 LNHDA, CDR2 SQIVND (reference sequence). The ends lost 5 bases at V and 3 bases at J; junction bases unmatched: 9. The CDR3 loop spans 16 amino acids. CDR3 residues: CASSPQLAGEGYEQYF. The CDR3 DNA sequence: TGTGCCAGTAGTCCCCAACTAGCGGGAGAAGGCTACGAGCAGTACTTC. Complete variable domain (other parts from reference TRBV19 and TRBJ2-7): DGGITQSPKYLFRKEGQNVTLSCEQNLNHDAMYWYRQDPGQGLRLIYYSQIVNDFQKGDIAEGYSVSREKKESFPLTVTSAQKNPTAFYLCASSPQLAGEGYEQYFGPGTRLTVT.

V is TRBV18 and J is TRBJ1-5; TRBD1 matches 9 bases. V shed 2 bases and J 5 bases; nucleotides not matched to a gene: 4. The CDR3 loop spans 15 amino acids. The germline V gene has CDR1 KGHSH and CDR2 LQKENI. CDR3 amino acids: CASSPTGGADQPQHF. CDR3 nucleotides: TGTGCCAGCTCACCAACAGGGGGCGCCGATCAGCCCCAGCATTTT.

The chain carries TRBV18 and TRBJ2-2; no clear D gene. Trimming removed 0 bases at V and 4 bases at J, with 15 bases between. The CDR3 contains 17 residues. Per germline, CDR1 KGHSH and CDR2 LQKENI. The CDR3, as DNA: TGTGCCAGCTCACCACCGGAGATGAATCTGGGCACCGGGGAGCTGTTTTTT. Protein product: CASSPPEMNLGTGELFF. Full variable domain (rest looked up from reference TRBV18 and TRBJ2-2): NAGVMQNPRHLVRRRGQEARLRCSPMKGHSHVYWYRQLPEEGLKFMVYLQKENIIDESGMPKERFSAEFPKEGPSILRIQQVVRGDSAAYFCASSPPEMNLGTGELFFGEGSRLTVL.

This clone was counted once. The chain joins TRBV12-5 to TRBJ2-2, with TRBD2 matching 7 bases. This CDR3 has 17 residues. CDR1 and CDR2 (germline): LGHNT, FRNRAP. With V trimmed by 2 bases and J by 3 bases, 9 bases remained unmatched. The CDR3 protein is CASGLPRGVGDTGELFF. The DNA for the CDR3 is TGTGCTAGTGGTTTGCCCCGGGGGGTGGGTGACACCGGGGAGCTGTTTTTT.

The V and J genes are TRBV25-1 and TRBJ2-1; 10 positions match TRBD2. The junction had 4 bases not matched to a gene; V was cut back by 2 bases and J by 3 bases. This CDR3 is built from 16 residues. Germline CDR1 reads MGHDK; CDR2 reads SYGVNS. CDR3 nucleotide sequence: TGTGCCAGCAGTGAAACTAGCGGGAAGAGCTACAATGAGCAGTTCTTC. This sequence encodes CASSETSGKSYNEQFF. Supplemented by reference TRBV25-1 and TRBJ2-1, the full variable domain reads EADIYQTPRYLVIGTGKKITLECSQTMGHDKMYWYQQDPGMELHLIHYSYGVNSTEKGDLSSESTVSRIRTEHFPLTLESARPSHTSQYLCASSETSGKSYNEQFFGPGTRLTVL.

This clone is a singleton in its sample. V usage is TRBV28 and J usage is TRBJ1-2; TRBD1 is a possible D gene (6 bases). Germline V gene lookup returns CDR1 MDHEN and CDR2 SYDVKM. The CDR3 covers 15 residues. Deletions cut 5 bases from V and 4 bases from J, with 17 bases between. CDR3 sequence reads: CASSIGRGTFYGYTF. CDR3 DNA: TGTGCCAGCAGTATAGGACGTGGGACATTCTATGGCTACACCTTC.

CDR3 sequence (DNA): TGTGCCAGCAGTTTTTCGGGGGGCAACTCTGGAAACACCATATATTTT. This translates into CASSFSGGNSGNTIYF. The chain combines TRBV28 with TRBJ1-3; possibly TRBD1 for D (6 bases). The CDR3 consists of 16 residues. Germline CDR1 and CDR2: MDHEN and SYDVKM. V lost 3 bases and J lost 0, with 12 bases in between. Using reference TRBV28 and TRBJ1-3 for the parts outside the CDR3, the full variable domain is DVKVTQSSRYLVKRTGEKVFLECVQDMDHENMFWYRQDPGLGLRLIYFSYDVKMKEKGDIPEGYSVSREKKERFSLILESASTNQTSMYLCASSFSGGNSGNTIYFGEGSWLTVV.

The chain has TRBV29-1 and TRBJ2-7; TRBD2 is a possible D gene (7 bases). Trimming shortened V by 7 bases and J by 7 bases, and 20 bases separated the two germline ends. The CDR3 contains 13 residues. Germline V lookup: CDR1 SQVTM, CDR2 ANQGSEA. The CDR3 DNA reads TGCAGCGGAGCGGGACAATCCGGGGGAGAGCAGTACTTC. It codes for CSGAGQSGGEQYF.

This clone has a single count. The chain carries TRBV7-9 and TRBJ1-3; 8 nucleotides align to TRBD1. Germline CDR1 reads SEHNR; CDR2 reads FQNEAQ (reference sequence). CDR3 size: 15 residues. J lost 2 bases, V lost 5 bases, and 5 bases had no gene match. CDR3 coding DNA: TGTGCCAGCAGCGCCACAGGGGGTACTGGAAACACCATATATTTT. It yields the protein CASSATGGTGNTIYF. Full variable domain (rest looked up from reference TRBV7-9 and TRBJ1-3): DTGVSQNPRHKITKRGQNVTFRCDPISEHNRLYWYRQTLGQGPEFLTYFQNEAQLEKSRLLSDRFSAERPKGSFSTLEIQRTEQGDSAMYLCASSATGGTGNTIYFGEGSWLTVV.

The chain joins TRBV6-1 to TRBJ2-5; D is perhaps TRBD2 (5 bases). Germline CDR1 MNHNS, CDR2 SASEGT. The CDR3 extends over 16 amino acids. V lost 1 base to trimming and J lost 4 bases, with 16 bases between them. The CDR3 region has the DNA TGTGCCAGCAGTGAAGAGGCCAATGGGAGTCCAGAGACCCAGTACTTC. This encodes CASSEEANGSPETQYF.

A single count supports this clone. This chain links TRBV20-1 with TRBJ2-3; unclear D gene. V was clipped by 3 bases and J by 0 bases, with 13 bases between them. Germline CDR1 reads DFQATT; CDR2 reads SNEGSKA (reference sequence). CDR3 size: 15 residues. The CDR3 sequence: CSASSAETSTDTQYF. DNA of the CDR3: TGCAGTGCTAGTTCGGCGGAGACTAGCACAGATACGCAGTATTTT.

This clone was seen a single time. The chain combines TRBV9 with TRBJ2-2, with D possibly matching TRBD2 (6 bases). CDR1 is SGDLS, CDR2 YYNGEE, per germline. Trimming shortened V by 6 bases and J by 4 bases, and 16 bases separated the two germline ends. This CDR3 has 15 residues. The CDR3 region is CASTTGGRLTGELFF. DNA of the CDR3: TGTGCCAGCACGACTGGAGGGCGACTCACCGGGGAGCTGTTTTTT.

A few counts support this clone. V is TRBV6-5 and J is TRBJ1-3; tentatively, D is TRBD1 (5 bases). This CDR3 spans 16 amino acids. Germline V gene lookup returns CDR1 MNHEY and CDR2 SVGAGI. V lost 4 bases, J lost 0 bases, and 13 bases lay in between. As DNA, the CDR3 is TGTGCCAGCAGTTCAGTCGGGGGTAGCTCTGGAAACACCATATATTTT. Protein product: CASSSVGGSSGNTIYF.

This chain joins TRBV10-3 and TRBJ2-2; TRBD2 agrees at 8 bases. CDR1 and CDR2 from the germline V gene are ENHRY and SYGVKD. V trimming: 8 bases; J trimming: 1 base; junction bases outside the gene matches: 9. The CDR3 has 16 residues. Written as DNA, the CDR3 is TGTGCCATCCGCGGGGCGGGGGGCCGGAACACCGGGGAGCTGTTTTTT. Encoded protein: CAIRGAGGRNTGELFF.

The chain couples TRBV3-1 (or the pseudogene TRBV3-2) to TRBJ2-3; 10 nucleotides align to TRBD2. There are 16 residues in the CDR3. The ends lost 1 base at V and 3 bases at J; junction bases unmatched: 4. Looked up from germline, CDR1 is LGHDT and CDR2 is YNNKEL (reference sequence). The CDR3 DNA is TGTGCCAGCAGCCAAGGATTACTAGCGGGGACAGATACGCAGTATTTT. Amino acid sequence: CASSQGLLAGTDTQYF.

The J gene is TRBJ2-1, the V gene TRBV29-1, with D perhaps TRBD2 (5 bases). The CDR3 spans 15 residues. The V gene lost 0 bases and the J gene lost 8 bases, with 17 bases spanning the gap. CDR1 SQVTM and CDR2 ANQGSEA come from the germline V gene. CDR3 nucleotides: TGCAGCGTTGAAGATCGGGGTTACCGCGGCTATGAGCAGTTCTTC. Amino acids: CSVEDRGYRGYEQFF.

The CDR3 is CASSFSRQAYEQYF. The CDR3, as DNA: TGTGCCAGCAGCTTTAGCAGACAGGCCTACGAGCAGTACTTC. The V gene is TRBV7-8, the J gene TRBJ2-7, with D perhaps TRBD1 (6 bases). The germline CDR1 and CDR2 sequences are SGHVS and FQNEAQ. V lost 3 bases, J lost 2 bases, and 11 bases lay in between. This CDR3 spans 14 amino acids.

The chain joins TRBV21-1 to TRBJ1-5. TRBV21-1 is an annotated pseudogene. CDR3 length: 15 amino acids. The CDR3 protein is CASSKKGGHIEPQHF. CDR3 sequence (DNA): TGTGCCAGCAGCAAAAAGGGGGGGCACATAGAGCCCCAGCATTTT.

The rearrangement links TRBV11-1 to TRBJ2-7; tentatively, D is TRBD2 (5 bases). V dropped 0 bases and J dropped 3 bases, with 15 bases sitting between them. Germline V lookup: CDR1 SGHAT, CDR2 FQDESV (reference sequence). The CDR3 runs to 16 residues. The DNA of the CDR3 is TGTGCCAGCAGCTTAGCGGCGGGCAGGACGAACTACGAGCAGTACTTC. This translates into CASSLAAGRTNYEQYF.

This clone has only a few counts. V gene TRBV14 combines with J gene TRBJ2-1, with 8 nucleotides matching TRBD1. The CDR3 covers 16 residues. The V segment lost 4 bases and the J segment 1 base; nucleotides outside the gene matches: 6. Germline loops: CDR1 SGHDN, CDR2 FVKESK. Here the CDR3 DNA reads TGTGCCAGCAGCCTTCCCCAGGGGGCGTCCTACAATGAGCAGTTCTTC. This gives the protein CASSLPQGASYNEQFF.

This chain joins TRBV7-2 and TRBJ1-5; TRBD1 matches 8 bases. The CDR3 extends over 14 amino acids. V gave up 5 bases and J gave up 7 bases; unmatched junction bases: 7. The germline V gene encodes CDR1 SGHTA and CDR2 FQGNSA. CDR3 loop: CASSMDRVGQPQHF. CDR3 coding DNA: TGTGCCAGCAGCATGGACAGGGTCGGCCAGCCCCAGCATTTT.

The chain links TRBV6-5 to TRBJ2-7; possibly TRBD1 for D (5 bases). V lost 7 bases and J lost 0, with 10 bases in between. Germline V gene lookup returns CDR1 MNHEY and CDR2 SVGAGI. This CDR3 has 13 residues. CDR3 sequence: CASTQESSYEQYF. In nucleotides, the CDR3 is TGTGCCAGCACACAGGAGAGCTCCTACGAGCAGTACTTC.

The J gene is TRBJ1-1, the V gene TRBV2, with D tentatively TRBD1 (6 bases). This CDR3 has 13 residues. From germline, CDR1 is SNHLY and CDR2 FYNNEI. V was shortened by 5 bases and J by 6 bases, with 13 bases between the two germline ends. The chain's CDR3 is CASSSRGGSEAFF. The DNA of the CDR3 is TGTGCCAGCAGTTCGAGGGGGGGGTCTGAAGCTTTCTTT.

This rearrangement joins TRBV6-5 to TRBJ1-5; weak D call: TRBD1 (6 bases). Germline V gene lookup returns CDR1 MNHEY and CDR2 SVGAGI. Trimming pared 7 bases from V and 1 base from J, leaving 14 bases between. The CDR3 runs to 15 residues. CDR3 amino acids: CASKSYRASNQPQHF. The CDR3, as DNA: TGTGCCAGCAAATCATACAGGGCGAGCAATCAGCCCCAGCATTTT.